This TCR beta chain came from a study of blood T cell repertoires in COVID-19. In the source study's methods: For nucleated cells, counts were estimated from reference gene primer amplification. The data were produced by immunoSEQ multiplex PCR, yet TCRdb's version contains in-frame clones alone and is incomplete. V and J calls and clone size come straight from that table; D and trimming were deduced from the DNA. Altogether around 130,000 clones are present, 75% to 90% being singletons, with the ten largest covering 4.3%. The germline CDR1 and CDR2 sequences are SNHLY and FYNNEI. There are 15 residues in the CDR3. V trimming: 4 bases; J trimming: 7 bases; junction bases outside the gene matches: 10.

Sequenced material: peripheral blood. The TCR originated in a human donor in a cohort sampled during active COVID-19. V gene TRBV2 combines with J gene TRBJ1-5; the match to TRBD1 covers 7 bases. CDR3 DNA sequence: TGTGCCAGCAGTGGGACAGGTGCATATGACCAGCCCCAGCATTTT. It is translated as CASSGTGAYDQPQHF.